This record looks at one TCR beta chain sequence and its context. Its antigen is as yet unknown. Treatment indicated: AdE1-LMPpoly-expanded autologous EBV-specific T-cell therapy followed by anti-PD-1 nivolumab. Repertoires were generated with immunoSEQ multiplex PCR, while TCRdb's copy carries only in-frame clones and drops some. The sample carries more than 11,000 clones, around four fifths recorded once. The source of the sample is a study of EBV T-cell therapy then PD-1 blockade in nasopharyngeal carcinoma. The sequence was collected from a middle-aged man with nasopharyngeal carcinoma. The source material was CD8+ T cells from blood, sampled around day 100 from a patient whose treatment included autologous EBV-specific T cells and nivolumab.

CDR3 sequence: CASSIGYRSNTEAFF. The DNA of the CDR3 is TGTGCCAGTAGTATAGGATACCGCTCTAACACTGAAGCTTTCTTT. The chain carries TRBV19 and TRBJ1-1; no reliable D call. Per germline, CDR1 LNHDA and CDR2 SQIVND (reference sequence). The CDR3 extends over 15 amino acids. V shed 1 base and J shed 2 bases, with 11 bases lying between them.